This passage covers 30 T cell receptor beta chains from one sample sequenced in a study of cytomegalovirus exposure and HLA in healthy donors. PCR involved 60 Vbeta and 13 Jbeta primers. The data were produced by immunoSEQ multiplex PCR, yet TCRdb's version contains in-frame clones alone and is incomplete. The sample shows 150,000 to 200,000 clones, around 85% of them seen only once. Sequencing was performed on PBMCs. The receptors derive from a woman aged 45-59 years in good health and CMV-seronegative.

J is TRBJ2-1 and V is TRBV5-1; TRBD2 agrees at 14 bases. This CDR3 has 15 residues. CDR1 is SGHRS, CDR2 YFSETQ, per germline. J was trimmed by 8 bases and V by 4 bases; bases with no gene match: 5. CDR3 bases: TGCGCCAGCAGCCCCGGGACTAGCGGGAGCGATGAGCAGTTCTTC. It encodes CASSPGTSGSDEQFF.

The CDR3 DNA sequence: TGTGCCACCAGCAAGGGGCGGGAGGTTCACAACGAGCAGTACTTC. It codes for CATSKGREVHNEQYF. The genes are TRBV15 and TRBJ2-7; 8 bases match TRBD2. The CDR3 consists of 15 residues. J lost 5 bases, V lost 4 bases, and 10 bases had no gene match. Germline loops: CDR1 LNHNV, CDR2 YYDKDF (reference sequence).

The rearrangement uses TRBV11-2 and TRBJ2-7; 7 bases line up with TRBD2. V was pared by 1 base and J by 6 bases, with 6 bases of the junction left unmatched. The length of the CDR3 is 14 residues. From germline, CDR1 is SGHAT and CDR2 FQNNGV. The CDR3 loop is CASSLGSVAGEQYF. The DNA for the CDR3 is TGTGCCAGCAGCTTAGGGTCGGTAGCGGGCGAGCAGTACTTC.

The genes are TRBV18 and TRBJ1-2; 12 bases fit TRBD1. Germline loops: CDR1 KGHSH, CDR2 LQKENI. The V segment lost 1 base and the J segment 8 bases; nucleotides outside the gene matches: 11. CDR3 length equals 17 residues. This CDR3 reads CASSPQGQGAIFKGYTF. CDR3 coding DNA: TGTGCCAGCTCACCACAGGGACAGGGGGCTATCTTCAAGGGCTACACCTTC.

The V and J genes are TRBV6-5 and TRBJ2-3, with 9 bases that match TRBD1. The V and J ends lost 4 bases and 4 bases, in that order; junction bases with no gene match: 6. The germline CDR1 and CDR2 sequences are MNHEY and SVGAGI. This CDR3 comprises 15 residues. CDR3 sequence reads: CASSLQGARSDTQYF. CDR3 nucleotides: TGTGCCAGCAGTTTACAGGGGGCGCGTTCAGATACGCAGTATTTT.

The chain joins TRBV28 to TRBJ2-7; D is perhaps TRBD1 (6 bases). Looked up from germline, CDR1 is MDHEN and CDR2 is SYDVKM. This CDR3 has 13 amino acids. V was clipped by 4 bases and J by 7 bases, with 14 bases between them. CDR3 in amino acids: CASSSGHPGEQYF. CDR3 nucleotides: TGTGCCAGCAGTTCGGGACACCCGGGGGAGCAGTACTTC. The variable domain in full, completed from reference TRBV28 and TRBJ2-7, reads DVKVTQSSRYLVKRTGEKVFLECVQDMDHENMFWYRQDPGLGLRLIYFSYDVKMKEKGDIPEGYSVSREKKERFSLILESASTNQTSMYLCASSSGHPGEQYFGPGTRLTVT.

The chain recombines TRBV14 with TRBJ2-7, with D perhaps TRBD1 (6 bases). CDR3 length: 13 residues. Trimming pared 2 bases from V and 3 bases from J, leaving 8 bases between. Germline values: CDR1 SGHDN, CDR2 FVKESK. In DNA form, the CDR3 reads TGTGCCAGCAGCCAACAGGGGATCTACGAGCAGTACTTC. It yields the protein CASSQQGIYEQYF.

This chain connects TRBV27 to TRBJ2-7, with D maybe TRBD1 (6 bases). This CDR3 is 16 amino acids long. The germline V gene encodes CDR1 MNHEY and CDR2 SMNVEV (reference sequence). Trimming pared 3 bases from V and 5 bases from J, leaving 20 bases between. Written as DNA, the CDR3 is TGTGCCAGCAGTTTCCGGCCGGGACAAGGTGCCCACGAGCAGTACTTC. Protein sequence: CASSFRPGQGAHEQYF.

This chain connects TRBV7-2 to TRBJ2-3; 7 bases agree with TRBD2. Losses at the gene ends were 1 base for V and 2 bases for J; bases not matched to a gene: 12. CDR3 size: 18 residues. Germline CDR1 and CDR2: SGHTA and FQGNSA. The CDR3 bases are TGTGCCAGCAGCTTAGTCCCCGGGACTAATTTACACACAGATACGCAGTATTTT. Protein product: CASSLVPGTNLHTDTQYF.

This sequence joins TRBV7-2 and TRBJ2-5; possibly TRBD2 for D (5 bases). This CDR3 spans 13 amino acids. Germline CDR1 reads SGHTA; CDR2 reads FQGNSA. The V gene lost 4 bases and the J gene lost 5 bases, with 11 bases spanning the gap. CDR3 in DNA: TGTGCCAGCAGCTCCAGAGGGAGTGAGACCCAGTACTTC. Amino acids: CASSSRGSETQYF. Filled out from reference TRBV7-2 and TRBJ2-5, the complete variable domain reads GAGVSQSPSNKVTEKGKDVELRCDPISGHTALYWYRQSLGQGLEFLIYFQGNSAPDKSGLPSDRFSAERTGGSVSTLTIQRTQQEDSAVYLCASSSRGSETQYFGPGTRLLVL.

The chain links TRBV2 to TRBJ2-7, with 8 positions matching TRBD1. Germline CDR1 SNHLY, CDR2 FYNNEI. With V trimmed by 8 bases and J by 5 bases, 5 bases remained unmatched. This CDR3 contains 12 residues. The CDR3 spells CASVLRGHEQYF. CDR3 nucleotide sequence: TGTGCCAGCGTACTCAGGGGGCACGAGCAGTACTTC.

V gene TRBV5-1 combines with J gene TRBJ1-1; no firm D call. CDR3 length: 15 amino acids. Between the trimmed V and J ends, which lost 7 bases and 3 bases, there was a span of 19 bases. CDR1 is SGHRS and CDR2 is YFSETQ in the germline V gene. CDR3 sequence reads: CASRRLSEVDTEAFF. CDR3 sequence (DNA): TGCGCCAGCCGGCGGCTGTCCGAGGTTGACACTGAAGCTTTCTTT.

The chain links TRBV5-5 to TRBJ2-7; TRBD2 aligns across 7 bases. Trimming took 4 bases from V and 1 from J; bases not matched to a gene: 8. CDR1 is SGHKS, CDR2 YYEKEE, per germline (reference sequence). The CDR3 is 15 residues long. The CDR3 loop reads CASSPGGSYSYEQYF. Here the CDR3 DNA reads TGTGCCAGCAGCCCTGGCGGGAGTTATTCCTACGAGCAGTACTTC.

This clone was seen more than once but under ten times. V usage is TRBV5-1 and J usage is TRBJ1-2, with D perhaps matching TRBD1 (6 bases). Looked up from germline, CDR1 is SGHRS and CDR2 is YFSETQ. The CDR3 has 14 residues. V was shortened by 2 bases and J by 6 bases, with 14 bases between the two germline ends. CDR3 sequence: CASSLRGRGDGYTF. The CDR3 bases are TGCGCCAGCAGCTTAAGGGGCAGGGGAGATGGCTACACCTTC.

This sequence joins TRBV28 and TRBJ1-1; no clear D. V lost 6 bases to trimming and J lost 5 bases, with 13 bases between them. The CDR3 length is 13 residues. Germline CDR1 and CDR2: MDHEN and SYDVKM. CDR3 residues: CASRGSLMTEAFF. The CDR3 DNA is TGTGCCAGCAGGGGCAGTCTGATGACTGAAGCTTTCTTT.

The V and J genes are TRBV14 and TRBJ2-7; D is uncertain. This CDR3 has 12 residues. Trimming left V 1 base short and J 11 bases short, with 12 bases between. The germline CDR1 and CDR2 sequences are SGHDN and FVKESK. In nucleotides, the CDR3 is TGTGCCAGCAGCCAAGCAGGTAATTGGAAGTACTTC. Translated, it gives CASSQAGNWKYF.

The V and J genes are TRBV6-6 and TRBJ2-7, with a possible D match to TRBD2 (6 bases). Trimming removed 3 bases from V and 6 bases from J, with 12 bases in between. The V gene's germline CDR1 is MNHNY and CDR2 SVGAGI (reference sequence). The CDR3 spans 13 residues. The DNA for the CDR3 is TGTGCCAGCAGTTATGTGGACTATGCCGAGCAGTACTTC. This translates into CASSYVDYAEQYF.

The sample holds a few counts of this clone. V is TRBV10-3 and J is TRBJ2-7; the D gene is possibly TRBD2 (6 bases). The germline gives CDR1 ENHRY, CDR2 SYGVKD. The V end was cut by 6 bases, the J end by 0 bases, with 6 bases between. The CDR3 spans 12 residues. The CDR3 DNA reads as TGTGCCATCAGCGGGAGCTCCTACGAGCAGTACTTC. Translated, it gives CAISGSSYEQYF.

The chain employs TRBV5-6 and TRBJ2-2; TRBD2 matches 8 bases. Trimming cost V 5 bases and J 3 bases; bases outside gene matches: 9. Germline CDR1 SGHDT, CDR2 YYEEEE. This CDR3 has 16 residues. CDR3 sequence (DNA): TGTGCCAGCAGTTTTGGACTAGCCTCCTACACCGGGGAGCTGTTTTTT. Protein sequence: CASSFGLASYTGELFF.

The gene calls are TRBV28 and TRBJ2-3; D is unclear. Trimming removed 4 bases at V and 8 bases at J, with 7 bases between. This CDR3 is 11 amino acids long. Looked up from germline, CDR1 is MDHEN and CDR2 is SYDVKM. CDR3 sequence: CASSSWSTQYF. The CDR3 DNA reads TGTGCCAGCAGTTCGTGGAGTACGCAGTATTTT.

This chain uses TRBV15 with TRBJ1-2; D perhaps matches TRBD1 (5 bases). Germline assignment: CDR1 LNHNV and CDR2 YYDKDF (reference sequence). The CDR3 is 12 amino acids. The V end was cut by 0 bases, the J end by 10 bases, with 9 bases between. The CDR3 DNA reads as TGTGCCACCAGCAGAGATAGACAGCCCTACACCTTC. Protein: CATSRDRQPYTF.

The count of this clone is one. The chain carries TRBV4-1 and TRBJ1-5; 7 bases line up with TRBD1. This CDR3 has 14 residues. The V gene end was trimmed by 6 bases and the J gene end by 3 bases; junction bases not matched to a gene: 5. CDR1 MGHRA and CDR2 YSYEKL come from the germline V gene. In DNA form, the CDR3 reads TGCGCCAGCAGATCGACAGGGTTCAATCAGCCCCAGCATTTT. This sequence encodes CASRSTGFNQPQHF.

For the CDR3, the DNA is TGTGCCAGCAGAATGGACAGGGGGAGGACTGAAGCTTTCTTT. Amino acids: CASRMDRGRTEAFF. This sequence joins TRBV6-1 and TRBJ1-1; 10 bases fit TRBD1. Germline-derived CDR1 and CDR2 are MNHNS and SASEGT. This CDR3 comprises 14 residues. The junction had 6 bases not matched to a gene; V was cut back by 6 bases and J by 5 bases.

The CDR3 region is CASSTTGSFLGAKNIQYF. In DNA form, the CDR3 reads TGCGCCAGCTCTACGACAGGGTCGTTCCTTGGGGCCAAAAACATTCAGTACTTC. This sequence joins TRBV10-2 and TRBJ2-4, with TRBD1 identical over 7 bases. V gave up 8 bases and J gave up 1 base; unmatched junction bases: 17. Germline V gene lookup returns CDR1 WSHSY and CDR2 SAAADI. There are 18 residues in the CDR3.

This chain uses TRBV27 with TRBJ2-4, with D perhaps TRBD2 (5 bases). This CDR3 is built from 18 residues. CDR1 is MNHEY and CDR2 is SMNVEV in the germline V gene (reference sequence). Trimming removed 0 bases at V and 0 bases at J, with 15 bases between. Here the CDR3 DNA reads TGTGCCAGCAGTTTATCGTGGGTCGGAGGCGTAGCCAAAAACATTCAGTACTTC. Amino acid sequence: CASSLSWVGGVAKNIQYF.

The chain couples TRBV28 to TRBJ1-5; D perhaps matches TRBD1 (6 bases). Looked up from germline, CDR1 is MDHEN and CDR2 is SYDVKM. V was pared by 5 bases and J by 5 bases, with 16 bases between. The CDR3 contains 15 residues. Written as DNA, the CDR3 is TGTGCCAGCAGTCCGGGACACCAAGGCTATCAGCCCCAGCATTTT. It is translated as CASSPGHQGYQPQHF.

Here the CDR3 reads CASSPPRTSTEAFF. DNA of the CDR3: TGTGCCAGCAGTCCCCCGAGGACAAGTACTGAAGCTTTCTTT. The chain links TRBV28 to TRBJ1-1, with D perhaps TRBD1 (5 bases). Germline values: CDR1 MDHEN, CDR2 SYDVKM. The CDR3 has 14 amino acids. V was trimmed by 5 bases and J by 5 bases, leaving 15 bases between them.

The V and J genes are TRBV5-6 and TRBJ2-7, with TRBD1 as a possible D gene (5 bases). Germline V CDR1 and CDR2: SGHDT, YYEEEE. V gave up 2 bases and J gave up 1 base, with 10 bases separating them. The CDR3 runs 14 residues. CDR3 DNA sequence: TGTGCCAGCAGCTTCCAGGGATTTTCCTACGAGCAGTACTTC. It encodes CASSFQGFSYEQYF. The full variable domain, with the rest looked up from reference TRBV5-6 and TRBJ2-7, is DAGVTQSPTHLIKTRGQQVTLRCSPKSGHDTVSWYQQALGQGPQFIFQYYEEEERQRGNFPDRFSGHQFPNYSSELNVNALLLGDSALYLCASSFQGFSYEQYFGPGTRLTVT.

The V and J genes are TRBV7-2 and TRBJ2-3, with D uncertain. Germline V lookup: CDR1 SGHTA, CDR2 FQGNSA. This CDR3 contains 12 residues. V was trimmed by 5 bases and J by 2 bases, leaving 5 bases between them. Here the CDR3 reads CASSTYTDTQYF. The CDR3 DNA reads TGTGCCAGCAGCACTTACACAGATACGCAGTATTTT.

CDR3 bases: TGTGCCAGCAGCCCGAGACTAGCGGGAGGAACCGGGGAGCTGTTTTTT. This gives the protein CASSPRLAGGTGELFF. The chain uses TRBV14 and TRBJ2-2; 13 bases line up with TRBD2. Germline loops: CDR1 SGHDN, CDR2 FVKESK. The CDR3 loop spans 16 amino acids. V shed 4 bases, J shed 5 bases, and the junction held 4 bases outside the gene matches.